This TCR beta chain was found in a study of T cells in Graves' hyperthyroidism and ophthalmopathy. Study-level results: It was a median 6.5 months before onset that the model predicted ophthalmopathy.

In germline, CDR1 is SNHLY, CDR2 FYNNEI. The CDR3 totals 13 residues. This clonotype was detected many times. Its antigen is not known. Amplified regions were TCR beta CDR3 sequences from RNA transcripts. When the TCR CDR3 underwent first-round RT-PCR, the HTBI primer set was used. TCRdb itself ran the multiplex PCR reads through MiXCR, one entry per CDR3 protein. The sample lists around 370,000 distinct CDR3 sequences, approximately 17% occurring once. Fresh peripheral blood, 10 ml, was the source of the PBMCs. Source material: blood. The V call is TRBV2, the J call TRBJ1-1; D gene unclear. This TCR was sampled from a man between 18 and 35 years old with Graves' ophthalmopathy. The CDR3 here is CATTVDGNTEAFF. CDR3 in DNA: TGTGCTACCACGGTTGACGGGAACACTGAAGCTTTCTTT. Supplemented by reference TRBV2 and TRBJ1-1, the full variable domain reads EPEVTQTPSHQVTQMGQEVILRCVPISNHLYFYWYRQILGQKVEFLVSFYNNEISEKSEIFDDQFSVERPDGSNFTLKIRSTKLEDSAMYFCATTVDGNTEAFFGQGTRLTVV.